The 24 T cell receptor beta chains in this list originate from one sample, sequenced in a study of T-cell reconstitution after alpha-beta-depleted transplantation in children. The TCRbeta library was prepared with unique molecular identifiers. TCRdb fed the PCR reads into MiXCR, producing one record per CDR3 protein. Of about 230,000 distinct CDR3 sequences in the sample, about a tenth were seen once. The material was PBMCs, obtained before TCRalphabeta/CD19-depleted stem cell transplant. These receptor sequences come from a child younger than two with acute myeloid leukemia, due to receive a stem cell transplant.

The sample holds many counts of this clonotype. CDR3: CASSLPGFTDTQYF. The DNA of the CDR3 is TGCGCCAGCAGCTTGCCGGGCTTCACAGATACGCAGTATTTT. The chain is built from TRBV5-1 and TRBJ2-3; unclear D gene. The CDR3 has 14 residues. V dropped 1 base and J dropped 2 bases, with 8 bases sitting between them. Looked up from germline, CDR1 is SGHRS and CDR2 is YFSETQ.

This clonotype was seen only a few times. The chain uses TRBV6-2 or TRBV6-3 and TRBJ1-5; 10 nucleotides match TRBD1. V was pared by 6 bases and J by 2 bases, with 4 bases of the junction left unmatched. CDR1 and CDR2 from the germline V gene are MNHEY and SVGEGT. The CDR3 spans 15 residues. CDR3 nucleotides: TGTGCCAGCAGGCCGGACAGGGGGGGCAATCAGCCCCAGCATTTT. Protein product: CASRPDRGGNQPQHF.

This clonotype was seen ten or more times. This sequence joins TRBV25-1 and TRBJ2-1; D may match TRBD1 or TRBD2 (6 bases each). Germline CDR1 and CDR2: MGHDK and SYGVNS. The V end was cut by 4 bases, the J end by 3 bases, with 19 bases between. CDR3 length equals 17 residues. As DNA, the CDR3 is TGTGCCAGCAGTGCGGGGGCCAAGGGCTTAAACTACAATGAGCAGTTCTTC. Residues: CASSAGAKGLNYNEQFF.

In its sample, this clonotype was seen a few times. The gene calls are TRBV23-1 and TRBJ2-5; D remains ambiguous. TRBV23-1 belongs to the ORF category, with a function that is uncertain. This CDR3 spans 14 amino acids. V lost 0 bases to trimming and J lost 2 bases, with 7 bases between them. The CDR3, as DNA: TGCGCCAGCAGTCAATCGGGGATACAAGAGACCCAGTACTTC. This codes for CASSQSGIQETQYF.

This clonotype was seen ten or more times. J is TRBJ2-3 and V is TRBV11-2, with 14 positions matching TRBD2. V lost 1 base, J lost 2 bases, and 2 bases stayed unmatched. Germline V gene data show CDR1 as SGHAT and CDR2 as FQNNGV. The CDR3 spans 17 residues. The CDR3 here is CASSLGTSGRYTDTQYF. CDR3 DNA sequence: TGTGCCAGCAGCTTAGGGACTAGCGGGAGGTACACAGATACGCAGTATTTT. Combining the CDR3 with reference TRBV11-2 and TRBJ2-3 gives the whole variable domain EAGVAQSPRYKIIEKRQSVAFWCNPISGHATLYWYQQILGQGPKLLIQFQNNGVVDDSQLPKDRFSAERLKGVDSTLKIQPAKLEDSAVYLCASSLGTSGRYTDTQYFGPGTRLTVL.

Worth noting for this clonotype: The junction does not match germline at one end; this may be a read error. The V gene is TRBV19, the J gene TRBJ1-1; the D is unclear. CDR1 is LNHDA, CDR2 SQIVND, per germline (reference sequence). This CDR3 comprises 12 residues. The CDR3 sequence is CAVGGENTEALF. CDR3 DNA sequence: TGTGCCGTGGGCGGGGAGAACACTGAAGCTCTCTTT.

This clonotype was detected many times. V is TRBV5-1 and J is TRBJ2-1; no definite D call. The CDR3 length is 15 residues. Trimming shortened V by 4 bases and J by 0 bases, and 11 bases separated the two germline ends. The germline gives CDR1 SGHRS, CDR2 YFSETQ. Here the CDR3 reads CASSPDVSSYNEQFF. The CDR3 DNA is TGCGCCAGCAGCCCGGACGTAAGCTCCTACAATGAGCAGTTCTTC.

This rearrangement joins TRBV20-1 to TRBJ2-7; D possibly corresponds to TRBD1 (6 bases). Germline loops: CDR1 DFQATT, CDR2 SNEGSKA (reference sequence). V was trimmed by 5 bases and J by 5 bases, leaving 13 bases between them. This CDR3 contains 12 residues. CDR3 sequence (DNA): TGCAGTGCTGGGGACAATGGAGACGAGCAGTACTTC. Encoded protein: CSAGDNGDEQYF.

This chain joins TRBV5-1 and TRBJ2-2; tentatively, D is TRBD1 (6 bases). The CDR3 spans 15 residues. V dropped 7 bases and J dropped 4 bases, with 17 bases sitting between them. The V gene's germline CDR1 is SGHRS and CDR2 YFSETQ. As DNA, the CDR3 is TGCGCCAGCCATCGGGACACCCCTCTCACCGGGGAGCTGTTTTTT. It is translated as CASHRDTPLTGELFF.

Many counts were recorded for this clonotype. This sequence joins TRBV12-3 or TRBV12-4 and TRBJ2-3; perhaps D is TRBD1 or TRBD2 (5 bases each). The ends were cut back, 3 bases at V and 2 bases at J, with 15 bases in the middle. This CDR3 is 16 amino acids long. CDR3 residues: CASSFYEGPYTDTQYF. For the CDR3, the DNA is TGTGCCAGCAGTTTTTACGAGGGGCCGTACACAGATACGCAGTATTTT.

This clonotype was counted many times. The rearrangement uses TRBV11-1 and TRBJ2-7; D ambiguous. There are 14 residues in the CDR3. Germline V gives CDR1 SGHAT, CDR2 FQDESV (reference sequence). V lost 3 bases to trimming and J lost 2 bases, with 11 bases between them. The CDR3 DNA reads as TGTGCCAGCAGCTTCCCCGAACCTACCTACGAGCAGTACTTC. Its protein is CASSFPEPTYEQYF.

The sample holds a few counts of this clonotype. The chain uses TRBV5-4 and TRBJ1-3, with a weak D call TRBD1 (5 bases). Germline values: CDR1 SGHNT, CDR2 YYREEE (reference sequence). Trimming removed 4 bases from V and 2 bases from J, with 16 bases in between. The CDR3 runs to 16 residues. The chain's CDR3 is CASSLGTPGAGNTIYF. CDR3 DNA sequence: TGTGCCAGCAGCCTCGGGACCCCGGGAGCTGGAAACACCATATATTTT.

This clonotype has a count of ten or more. The chain employs TRBV7-2 and TRBJ2-3; D gene ambiguous. The V gene's germline CDR1 is SGHTA and CDR2 FQGNSA. The CDR3 is made up of 15 amino acids. With 5 bases removed from V and 4 bases from J, the gap between germline ends came to 16 bases. In DNA form, the CDR3 reads TGTGCCAGCAGCCGCCGGGCCGGGCAGGCAGATACGCAGTATTTT. This sequence encodes CASSRRAGQADTQYF.

This clonotype was found many times. The chain joins TRBV7-9 to TRBJ2-1; 7 nucleotides agree with TRBD2. CDR1 and CDR2 (germline): SEHNR, FQNEAQ (reference sequence). With 6 bases clipped from V and 4 bases from J, the junction kept 9 bases outside the gene matches. The CDR3 loop spans 15 amino acids. CDR3 in DNA: TGTGCCAGCAGTATAGGGCTAGCGGCGTACAATGAGCAGTTCTTC. It translates to CASSIGLAAYNEQFF.

This clonotype was counted ten times or more. This rearrangement joins TRBV5-1 to TRBJ2-3; no definite D call. V gave up 4 bases and J gave up 2 bases, with 11 bases separating them. CDR1 is SGHRS and CDR2 is YFSETQ in the germline V gene. This CDR3 is built from 14 residues. The CDR3 DNA reads as TGCGCCAGCAGCCGGAGACTCGACACAGATACGCAGTATTTT. This gives the protein CASSRRLDTDTQYF.

This clonotype was picked up many times. V gene TRBV7-9 combines with J gene TRBJ2-2; D call uncertain. The CDR3 covers 12 residues. V lost 5 bases to trimming and J lost 6 bases, with 7 bases between them. In germline, CDR1 is SEHNR, CDR2 FQNEAQ (reference sequence). This CDR3 is CASSAPAGELFF. The CDR3 nucleotides are TGTGCCAGCAGCGCACCTGCCGGGGAGCTGTTTTTT.

As concerns this clonotype: A much bigger clone sits one base away, suggesting this may be a read error. The chain couples TRBV12-3 or TRBV12-4 to TRBJ1-3; D is possibly TRBD1 (6 bases). CDR3 length: 12 residues. The DNA of the CDR3 is TGTGCCAGCGGACAGTCTGGAAAAACCATATATTTT. Residues: CASGQSGKTIYF.

In this sample, this clonotype turned up a few times. The chain carries TRBV3-1 and TRBJ2-2, with TRBD2 matching 13 bases. Germline V lookup: CDR1 LGHDT, CDR2 YNNKEL (reference sequence). The length of the CDR3 is 14 residues. J was trimmed by 8 bases and V by 6 bases; bases with no gene match: 3. The CDR3 region has the DNA TGTGCCAGCAGGAGACTAGCGGGAGGTGGGGAGCTGTTTTTT. It translates to CASRRLAGGGELFF.

This clonotype was counted ten times or more. The chain recombines TRBV12-3 or TRBV12-4 with TRBJ2-3; D gene uncertain. The CDR3 covers 14 residues. With 10 bases removed from V and 0 bases from J, the gap between germline ends came to 14 bases. As DNA, the CDR3 is TGTGCCACCGCTTACCAGATTAGCACAGATACGCAGTATTTT. Amino acids: CATAYQISTDTQYF.

This clonotype was seen many times. J is TRBJ2-7 and V is TRBV5-1; 7 bases are shared with TRBD1. The CDR3 sequence is 13 residues long. Germline lookup yields CDR1 SGHRS and CDR2 YFSETQ. V trimming: 4 bases; J trimming: 5 bases; junction bases outside the gene matches: 6. Here the CDR3 reads CASSRDRANEQYF. In DNA form, the CDR3 reads TGCGCCAGCAGCCGAGACAGGGCGAACGAGCAGTACTTC.

This clonotype has ten or more counts. The J gene is TRBJ1-4, the V gene TRBV13; D unresolved. The CDR3 totals 12 residues. Trimming shortened V by 4 bases and J by 12 bases, and 12 bases separated the two germline ends. Germline V gives CDR1 PRHDT, CDR2 FYEKMQ (reference sequence). The CDR3: CASSSYPGELFF. CDR3 DNA sequence: TGTGCCAGCAGCTCTTACCCCGGGGAACTGTTTTTT.

The chain is built from TRBV7-2 and TRBJ1-4; 8 bases agree with TRBD1. This CDR3 is built from 14 residues. The V gene end was trimmed by 5 bases and the J gene end by 8 bases; junction bases not matched to a gene: 7. Germline CDR1 SGHTA, CDR2 FQGNSA. Here the CDR3 DNA reads TGTGCCAGCAGCGAACGGACAGGGTGGGAAAAACTGTTTTTT. This encodes CASSERTGWEKLFF. Together with reference TRBV7-2 and TRBJ1-4, the CDR3 gives the full variable domain: GAGVSQSPSNKVTEKGKDVELRCDPISGHTALYWYRQSLGQGLEFLIYFQGNSAPDKSGLPSDRFSAERTGGSVSTLTIQRTQQEDSAVYLCASSERTGWEKLFFGSGTQLSVL.

In its sample, this clonotype was seen many times. The J gene is TRBJ2-5, the V gene TRBV11-2; TRBD1 agrees at 7 bases. CDR3 length equals 16 residues. The germline V gene encodes CDR1 SGHAT and CDR2 FQNNGV. The V gene end was trimmed by 1 base and the J gene end by 5 bases; junction bases not matched to a gene: 10. CDR3 amino acids: CASSLGRDSLWETQYF. CDR3 nucleotides: TGTGCCAGCAGCTTAGGAAGGGACAGTCTCTGGGAGACCCAGTACTTC.

This clonotype was counted at least ten times. The chain has TRBV12-3 or TRBV12-4 and TRBJ2-7, with 10 nucleotides matching TRBD2. The CDR3 covers 15 residues. The V gene end was trimmed by 2 bases and the J gene end by 3 bases; junction bases not matched to a gene: 4. The CDR3 DNA follows: TGTGCCAGCAGTTTATGGACTAGCGGTATCTACGAGCAGTACTTC. Translating gives CASSLWTSGIYEQYF.